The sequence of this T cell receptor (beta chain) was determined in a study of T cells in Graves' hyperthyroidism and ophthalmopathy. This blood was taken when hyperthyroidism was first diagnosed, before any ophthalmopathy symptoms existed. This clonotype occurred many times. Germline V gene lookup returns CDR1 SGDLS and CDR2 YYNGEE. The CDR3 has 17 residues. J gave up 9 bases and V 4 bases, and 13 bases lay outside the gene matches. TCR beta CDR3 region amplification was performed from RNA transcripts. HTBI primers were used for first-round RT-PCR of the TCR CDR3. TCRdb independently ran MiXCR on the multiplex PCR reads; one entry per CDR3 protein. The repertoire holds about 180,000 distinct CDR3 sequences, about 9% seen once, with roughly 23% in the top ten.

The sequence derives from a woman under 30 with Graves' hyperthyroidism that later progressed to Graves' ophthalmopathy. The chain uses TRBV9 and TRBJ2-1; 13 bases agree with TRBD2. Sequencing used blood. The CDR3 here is CASSPRTSGSSHVEQFF. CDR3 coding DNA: TGTGCCAGCAGCCCCCGGACTAGCGGGAGTTCTCATGTTGAGCAGTTCTTC.